A single T cell receptor (beta chain) is shown here with its context. Its cognate antigen is unknown. The data stem from a study of CXCR3-negative and CXCR3-positive naive CD8 T cells. Study details: The dataset comprises 110 million to 150 million TRB reads in total, with about 1.5 +/- 0.3 million reads per library. Study-wide findings and caveats: CXCR3 expression partially decreased after cryopreservation; most assays used fresh PBMCs.

The sorting of each CD8+ T cell subset was done in triplicate, at over 250,000 cells each. This CDR3 spans 15 amino acids. Per germline, CDR1 SGHTA and CDR2 FQGTGA. Via 5' RACE with UMI labels, TRB cDNA libraries were prepared. TCRdb re-called the 5' RACE reads; one entry per CDR3 protein, DNA not given. Its clone listing holds 70,000 to 95,000 distinct CDR3 sequences. The sample taken for sequencing was naive CXCR3- CD8+ T cells from blood. Subset denoted: CD45RO-CCR7+CD27+CD95- naive CD8+ T cells lacking CXCR3 (TNR3-). J is TRBJ2-3 and V is TRBV7-3; TCRdb picks TRBD2, but there is no DNA to check that call. The receptor was derived from a human donor in good health. Some clones in this sample may be carry-over from other donors' samples. CDR3 in amino acids: CASSLGTTPSDTQYF.